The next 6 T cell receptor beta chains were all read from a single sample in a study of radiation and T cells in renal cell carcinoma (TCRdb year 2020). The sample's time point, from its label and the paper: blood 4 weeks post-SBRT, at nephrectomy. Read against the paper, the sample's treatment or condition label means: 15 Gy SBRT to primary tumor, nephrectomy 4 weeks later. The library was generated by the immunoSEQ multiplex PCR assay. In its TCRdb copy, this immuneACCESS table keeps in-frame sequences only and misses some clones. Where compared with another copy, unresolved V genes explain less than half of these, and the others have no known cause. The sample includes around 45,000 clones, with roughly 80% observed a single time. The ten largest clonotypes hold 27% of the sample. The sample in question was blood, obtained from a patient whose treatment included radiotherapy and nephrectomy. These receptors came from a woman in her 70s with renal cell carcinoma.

CDR3 sequence: CASSGQAFQETQYF. The CDR3 DNA reads TGTGCCAGTAGCGGACAGGCCTTTCAAGAGACCCAGTACTTC. This chain uses TRBV19 with TRBJ2-5; 7 bases align to TRBD1. The CDR3 consists of 14 residues. Germline trimming cut 6 bases from V and 2 bases from J; bases unmatched to any gene: 6. The germline V gene has CDR1 LNHDA and CDR2 SQIVND (reference sequence). The full variable domain, completed using reference TRBV19 and TRBJ2-5, is DGGITQSPKYLFRKEGQNVTLSCEQNLNHDAMYWYRQDPGQGLRLIYYSQIVNDFQKGDIAEGYSVSREKKESFPLTVTSAQKNPTAFYLCASSGQAFQETQYFGPGTRLLVL.

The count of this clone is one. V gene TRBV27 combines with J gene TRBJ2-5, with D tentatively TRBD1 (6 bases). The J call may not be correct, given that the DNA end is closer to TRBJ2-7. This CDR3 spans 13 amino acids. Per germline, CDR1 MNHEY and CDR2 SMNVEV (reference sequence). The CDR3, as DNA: TGTGCCAGCAGTGCACAGGGTTACCACGAGCAGTACTTC. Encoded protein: CASSAQGYHEQYF.

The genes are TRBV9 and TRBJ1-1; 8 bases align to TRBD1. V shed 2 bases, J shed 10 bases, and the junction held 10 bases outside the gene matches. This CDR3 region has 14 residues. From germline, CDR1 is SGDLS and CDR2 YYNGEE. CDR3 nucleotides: TGTGCCAGCAGCGTGGGCCCCTTCGACAGGGGAGCTTTCTTT. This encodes CASSVGPFDRGAFF.

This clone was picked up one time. This chain's CDR3 is CASSRAISSSPLHF. For the CDR3, the DNA is TGTGCCAGCAGCCGGGCCATATCGAGTTCACCCCTCCACTTT. This sequence joins TRBV25-1 and TRBJ1-6; D gene unclear. V was shortened by 6 bases and J by 9 bases, with 15 bases between the two germline ends. CDR3 length: 14 amino acids. Germline V lookup: CDR1 MGHDK, CDR2 SYGVNS. Full variable domain (rest looked up from reference TRBV25-1 and TRBJ1-6): EADIYQTPRYLVIGTGKKITLECSQTMGHDKMYWYQQDPGMELHLIHYSYGVNSTEKGDLSSESTVSRIRTEHFPLTLESARPSHTSQYLCASSRAISSSPLHFGNGTRLTVT.

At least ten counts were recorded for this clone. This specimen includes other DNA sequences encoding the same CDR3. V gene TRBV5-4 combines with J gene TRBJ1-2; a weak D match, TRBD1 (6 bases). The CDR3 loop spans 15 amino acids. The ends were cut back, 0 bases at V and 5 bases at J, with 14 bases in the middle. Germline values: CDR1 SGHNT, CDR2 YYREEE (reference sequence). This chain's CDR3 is CASSLDKGGLYGYTF. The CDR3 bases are TGTGCCAGCAGCTTGGATAAGGGGGGTTTGTATGGCTACACCTTC.

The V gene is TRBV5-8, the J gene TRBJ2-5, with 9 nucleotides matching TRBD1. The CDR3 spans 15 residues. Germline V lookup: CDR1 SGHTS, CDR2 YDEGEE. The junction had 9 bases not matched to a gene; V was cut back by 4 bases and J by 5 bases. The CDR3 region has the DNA TGTGCCAGCAGCCCCGAGACGACAGGGGGGGAGACCCAGTACTTC. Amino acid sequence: CASSPETTGGETQYF.